Listed here are 12 T cell receptor beta chains from one sample, sequenced in a study of molecular identifiers for immune sequencing clone quantification (dated by TCRdb to between 2017 and 2018). The library was prepared using PCR. The reads were generated on a NextSeq 500. TCRdb applied fastp at Q25 and MiXCR to the public reads, then kept only in-frame beta chains. For every CDR3 protein sequence, its rows merge into one entry that carries the most common genes and DNA. The sample data list about 40,000 distinct CDR3 sequences, and 24% of these were observed just once. Just under 1% of the sample lies in the top ten. The specimen sequenced was naive CD8+ T cells from blood, with Jurkat cell RNA spiked in. What the cell subset or site label conveys for this sample: FACS-sorted CD8+CD4-CCR7+CD45RA+ naive T cells. Source of these receptors: a human donor in good health. Some libraries in this study had Jurkat cell RNA spiked in.

At least ten counts were recorded for this clonotype. V gene TRBV27 combines with J gene TRBJ1-4; maybe TRBD1 (5 bases). Germline V gene lookup returns CDR1 MNHEY and CDR2 SMNVEV (reference sequence). Trimming removed 5 bases at V and 0 bases at J, with 10 bases between. The CDR3 is 15 residues long. The chain's CDR3 is CASSPGTATNEKLFF. CDR3 nucleotides: TGTGCCAGCAGTCCTGGGACCGCAACTAATGAAAAACTGTTTTTT.

This clonotype was counted many times. V gene TRBV24-1 combines with J gene TRBJ2-3; perhaps TRBD1 as D (6 bases). Germline CDR1 KGHDR, CDR2 SFDVKD. The CDR3 is 16 amino acids. V shed 0 bases and J shed 0 bases, with 9 bases lying between them. The CDR3 protein is CATSDLQGSSTDTQYF. CDR3 DNA sequence: TGTGCCACCAGTGATTTGCAGGGGAGTAGCACAGATACGCAGTATTTT.

On this clonotype: One end of the junction varies from germline; a read error may be responsible. This chain joins TRBV14 and TRBJ2-2, with D unresolved. This CDR3 has 17 residues. CDR1 is SGHDN and CDR2 is FVKESK in the germline V gene. The CDR3 spells CGSSRAPGPPNTGELFF. CDR3 nucleotides: TGTGGCAGCAGCCGAGCCCCCGGCCCCCCAAACACCGGGGAGCTGTTTTTT.

Comment on this clonotype: This CDR3 is missing its conserved last phenylalanine or tryptophan, likely due to a read error. The chain uses TRBV20-1 and TRBJ2-3, with a weak D call TRBD1 (6 bases). Germline-derived CDR1 and CDR2 are DFQATT and SNEGSKA (reference sequence). This CDR3 region has 13 residues. The V end was cut by 2 bases, the J end by 5 bases, with 11 bases between. This chain's CDR3 is CSARMGHLDTQYL. In DNA, the CDR3 is TGCAGTGCTAGAATGGGACATCTAGATACGCAGTATCTT.

With respect to this clonotype: Possible read error: a much larger clone is one base away. The chain uses TRBV7-9 and TRBJ2-2; D is possibly TRBD2 (5 bases). The CDR3 is 17 amino acids. Germline V gives CDR1 SEHNR, CDR2 FQNEAQ (reference sequence). In nucleotides, the CDR3 is TGTGCCAGCAGCCCAAGCTCCCGGGGAGCGAACACCGGGGAGCTGTGTTTT. Residues: CASSPSSRGANTGELCF.

On this clonotype itself: The germline gene is not matched at one end of the junction; a read error may be the cause. The rearrangement uses TRBV30 and TRBJ2-7; weak D call: TRBD2 (6 bases). CDR3 length: 14 amino acids. The germline V gene has CDR1 GTSNPN and CDR2 SVGIG (reference sequence). The CDR3 sequence: CAWSVRGLLSGLLF. The CDR3, as DNA: TGTGCCTGGAGTGTACGTGGGCTGCTCTCGGGACTCCTCTTC.

Remarks on this clonotype: A much more abundant neighbour one base away suggests this may be a read error. The genes are TRBV27 and TRBJ2-7; D remains unclear. Per germline, CDR1 MNHEY and CDR2 SMNVEV (reference sequence). The CDR3 runs 14 residues. The CDR3: CGSSLSVGSYEQYF. CDR3 DNA sequence: TGTGGCAGCAGTTTATCGGTAGGGTCCTACGAGCAGTACTTC.

As concerns this clonotype: Just one base apart from a much larger clone, this may be a read error. The chain links TRBV7-9 to TRBJ2-3; D is unresolved. V was cut by 5 bases and J by 8 bases, with 17 bases left in between. The germline gives CDR1 SEHNR, CDR2 FQNEAQ (reference sequence). The CDR3 covers 14 residues. The CDR3 spells CASSPFRSPGTQYF. CDR3 in DNA: TGTGCCAGCAGCCCCTTCCGGAGTCCAGGTACGCAGTATTTT.

The chain uses TRBV11-2 and TRBJ1-4; 8 nucleotides match TRBD1. The CDR3 consists of 14 residues. Germline-derived CDR1 and CDR2 are SGHAT and FQNNGV. The junction had 7 bases not matched to a gene; V was cut back by 5 bases and J by 8 bases. CDR3 sequence reads: CASSPGQGREKLFF. In DNA, the CDR3 is TGTGCCAGCAGCCCTGGACAGGGTCGAGAAAAACTGTTTTTT.

This clonotype was counted many times. V usage is TRBV19 and J usage is TRBJ2-5; tentatively, D is TRBD1 (5 bases). V was trimmed by 9 bases and J by 1 base, leaving 21 bases between them. This CDR3 has 16 amino acids. In germline, CDR1 is LNHDA, CDR2 SQIVND (reference sequence). CDR3 bases: TGTGCCAGCGCCGAGGACGGCCTGGGGCTCCAAGAGACCCAGTACTTC. As protein: CASAEDGLGLQETQYF.

This clonotype occurred many times. The V call is TRBV5-4, the J call TRBJ2-3; 9 positions agree with TRBD2. Per the germline V gene, CDR1 is SGHNT and CDR2 is YYREEE (reference sequence). The CDR3 has 17 residues. Germline trimming cut 5 bases from V and 3 bases from J; bases unmatched to any gene: 13. CDR3 coding DNA: TGTGCCAGCAGACCCATCCCCCTAGCGGGAAGTACAGATACGCAGTATTTT. Protein: CASRPIPLAGSTDTQYF.

Ten or more counts support this clonotype. The chain is built from TRBV30 and TRBJ2-7, with D maybe TRBD2 (6 bases). Germline V gives CDR1 GTSNPN, CDR2 SVGIG (reference sequence). Trimming removed 0 bases from V and 11 bases from J, with 14 bases in between. The CDR3 is made up of 12 amino acids. The CDR3 loop is CAWSVRFGEEYF. The CDR3 DNA reads as TGTGCCTGGAGTGTACGTTTCGGGGAGGAGTACTTC.